This entry is about one T cell receptor beta chain. It lacks a known antigen. It has no much larger one-base neighbor in the sample; base qualities were not kept. The CDR3 starts with the cysteine, ends with the phenylalanine, and has 15 residues. Kept here is only the CDR3 DNA, which spans 45 bases and is read in frame from base 1. V is reduced by 6 bases and J by 1 base, leaving a spacing of 15 bases between them. As encoded in the germline V gene, CDR1 is KGHSH while CDR2 is LQKENI. This entry comes from a study of blood T cell repertoires in COVID-19 (dated by TCRdb to 2018 to 2021). For the wider study: Collaborator samples came from the United States, Italy and Spain and covered acute and convalescent phases of COVID-19. The prospective study material was composed of cDNA or gDNA derived from T cells, B-cell-depleted T cells, or PBMCs. Subjects who had been exposed to COVID-19, were actively infected with it, or had recovered from it provided the deeply sampled blood TCRbeta repertoires that made up the dataset. The repertoires were released in a freely available public database meant as a resource for research on the immune response to SARS-CoV-2. The samples were drawn from two sources: the first 160 participants of the ongoing ImmuneRACE study, and approximately 1,300 subjects contributed by 6 global collaborators. The sample metadata nearly always contained a de-identified subject ID, COVID-19 status, age in years and sex. Where HLA class I and class II types were available, the types were taken from metadata supplied by the sample provider, not from assay-based typing. Results the study describes overall, beyond this receptor: Clinical and demographic metadata were provided uncurated, with the amount varying by source and participant.

In the prospective study, participants were about 18 to 95 years old, resided in around 25 geographic areas of the United States, and were enrolled through a virtual design. In the prospective study, participants were assigned to cohorts based on the clinical history participants reported in a screening survey and a study questionnaire. For ImmuneRACE Cohort 3, a participant was defined as recovered based on two consecutive negative NP/OP PCR tests, clearance by a healthcare professional, or resolution of symptoms. Mobile phlebotomists in the prospective study collected whole blood, serum and a nasopharyngeal or oropharyngeal swab from every participant. Additional blood draws and questionnaires over an approximately two-month period could optionally be provided by prospective study participants. Before DNA extraction, prospective study blood samples were shipped either frozen or at room temperature.

The immunoSEQ Assay, a bias-controlled multiplex PCR, was used to amplify TCRbeta CDR3 regions from genomic DNA. In the source study's methods: Within the assay, amplification of reference gene primers was used to estimate how many nucleated cells each sample contained. Sequence reads were collapsed and filtered to measure the absolute abundance of every unique TCRbeta CDR3 rearrangement. For each sample, productive Simpson clonality was calculated by taking the square root of Simpson's diversity index across productive rearrangements. Entries here come from immuneACCESS through TCRdb and include only in-frame sequences with V and J called. Some clones fail to appear in such tables; in the studies checked, an unresolved V gene covers under half of the shortfall, and the cause of the remainder is unknown. V, J and clone size are those of that table, while D and trimming were read from the DNA. The sample records a few hundred thousand clones, more than 90% of which are singletons. The ten largest clonotypes hold roughly 18% of the sample.

The V and J genes are TRBV18 and TRBJ1-1; D gene: possibly TRBD1, on 6 matching bases. The sequence came from a woman aged 25 to 45 who had recovered from COVID-19. The sample was PBMCs or T cells enriched from blood (not recorded which). The CDR3 here reads CASSPVGGPNTEAFF. Read as DNA, the sequence is TGTGCCAGCTCCCCCGTCGGGGGGCCGAACACTGAAGCTTTCTTT.